A single sample is the source of the 28 T cell receptor beta chains below, sequenced in a study of blood T cell repertoires in COVID-19. Profiling relied on immunoSEQ multiplex PCR, and the TCRdb table lists in-frame clones only, not all of them. The table shows fewer than 200,000 clones, with 75% to 85% occurring only once. Sequenced material: peripheral blood. The receptors stem from a man aged 55-75 years with acute or convalescent COVID-19.

The gene calls are TRBV5-4 and TRBJ1-1; 10 positions agree with TRBD1. Losses at the gene ends were 4 bases for V and 4 bases for J; bases not matched to a gene: 1. This CDR3 has 13 amino acids. Germline V lookup: CDR1 SGHNT, CDR2 YYREEE (reference sequence). The DNA for the CDR3 is TGTGCCAGCAGCCGGACAGGGGGCACTGAAGCTTTCTTT. Translation: CASSRTGGTEAFF.

Concerning this clone itself: Germline is not matched at one junction end, which may reflect a read error. The CDR3 DNA sequence: TGTGCCACAAGCACCTCAGAAAACCTGAACACTGAAGCTTTCTTT. Its translation: CATSTSENLNTEAFF. This chain uses TRBV15 with TRBJ1-1; D is undetermined. The germline CDR1 and CDR2 sequences are LNHNV and YYDKDF (reference sequence). The CDR3 runs to 15 residues.

This clone was observed once. This chain links TRBV9 with TRBJ2-1; 7 nucleotides match TRBD2. This CDR3 contains 17 residues. The trim removed 0 bases at V and 7 bases at J, leaving 13 bases unmatched. Germline values: CDR1 SGDLS, CDR2 YYNGEE. CDR3 in DNA: TGTGCCAGCAGCGTAGGGGAGGGAATTCCTCGGACTAATGAGCAGTTCTTC. It codes for CASSVGEGIPRTNEQFF.

The CDR3 here is CASSAGDTEAFF. The CDR3 bases are TGTGCCAGCAGTGCAGGGGACACTGAAGCTTTCTTT. The genes are TRBV2 and TRBJ1-1, with TRBD1 as a possible D gene (6 bases). The CDR3 totals 12 residues. Germline assignment: CDR1 SNHLY and CDR2 FYNNEI. With 4 bases removed from V and 3 bases from J, the gap between germline ends came to 6 bases.

The chain uses TRBV4-1 and TRBJ2-3; 9 bases map to TRBD2. The trim removed 1 base at V and 1 base at J, leaving 6 bases unmatched. The germline V gene has CDR1 MGHRA and CDR2 YSYEKL. The CDR3 length is 17 residues. CDR3 nucleotide sequence: TGCGCCAGCAGCCAAGGGGGAGCGGGAGGAGGCACAGATACGCAGTATTTT. This translates into CASSQGGAGGGTDTQYF.

Details on this clone: Other DNA sequences of this sample code for an identical CDR3. This rearrangement joins TRBV5-1 to TRBJ1-2; 7 bases match TRBD1. V shed 4 bases, J shed 4 bases, and the junction held 4 bases outside the gene matches. This CDR3 has 13 residues. Germline CDR1 is SGHRS and CDR2 is YFSETQ. CDR3 sequence (DNA): TGCGCCAGCAGCCTCGGGACAGCCTATGGCTACACCTTC. Amino acid sequence: CASSLGTAYGYTF. Based on the CDR3 plus reference TRBV5-1 and TRBJ1-2, the full variable domain is KAGVTQTPRYLIKTRGQQVTLSCSPISGHRSVSWYQQTPGQGLQFLFEYFSETQRNKGNFPGRFSGRQFSNSRSEMNVSTLELGDSALYLCASSLGTAYGYTFGSGTRLTVV.

V is TRBV19 and J is TRBJ1-5, with 7 positions matching TRBD1. The CDR3 is 14 amino acids. The junction had 4 bases not matched to a gene; V was cut back by 6 bases and J by 2 bases. Per germline, CDR1 LNHDA and CDR2 SQIVND (reference sequence). The CDR3, as DNA: TGTGCCAGTAGCTACGGGACAGGCAATCAGCCCCAGCATTTT. As protein: CASSYGTGNQPQHF.

This chain uses TRBV3-1 (or the pseudogene TRBV3-2) with TRBJ1-6, with 7 bases matching TRBD1. Germline V gene data show CDR1 as LGHDT and CDR2 as YNNKEL (reference sequence). This CDR3 region has 15 residues. V lost 4 bases, J lost 8 bases, and 8 bases stayed unmatched. The CDR3 nucleotides are TGTGCCAGCAGCCCCCTCAGGGGGAAGGATTCACCCCTCCACTTT. As protein: CASSPLRGKDSPLHF.

The genes are TRBV5-1 and TRBJ1-2; tentative D call: TRBD1 (6 bases). The germline CDR1 and CDR2 sequences are SGHRS and YFSETQ. This CDR3 is built from 16 residues. Trimming pared 0 bases from V and 9 bases from J, leaving 21 bases between. In DNA, the CDR3 is TGCGCCAGCAGCTTGGGGACAGCTCCCCGTCTACGAAGCTACACCTTC. It specifies CASSLGTAPRLRSYTF.

J is TRBJ2-1 and V is TRBV24-1; 11 bases line up with TRBD2. The germline gives CDR1 KGHDR, CDR2 SFDVKD. The CDR3 sequence is 17 residues long. V lost 1 base, J lost 6 bases, and 7 bases stayed unmatched. Here the CDR3 DNA reads TGTGCCACCAGTGATTTCACGGCTAGCGGGAGGTTCAATGAGCAGTTCTTC. It translates to CATSDFTASGRFNEQFF.

The chain has TRBV11-2 and TRBJ1-2; D gene uncertain. Between the trimmed V and J ends, which lost 0 bases and 5 bases, there was a span of 10 bases. Per germline, CDR1 SGHAT and CDR2 FQNNGV. This CDR3 region has 14 residues. The CDR3 coding sequence is TGTGCCAGCAGCTTAGATATATCTCCTTATGGCTACACCTTC. It is translated as CASSLDISPYGYTF.

V usage is TRBV5-1 and J usage is TRBJ1-3, with D possibly being TRBD1 (5 bases). This CDR3 contains 14 residues. Germline CDR1 and CDR2: SGHRS and YFSETQ. Trimming stripped 0 bases from V and 4 bases from J, with 8 bases between. Written as DNA, the CDR3 is TGCGCCAGCAGCTTGGCAGGGTACGGAAACACCATATATTTT. Encoded protein: CASSLAGYGNTIYF.

The V gene is TRBV7-8, the J gene TRBJ2-5; TRBD2 agrees at 10 bases. Trimming took 5 bases from V and 5 from J; bases not matched to a gene: 20. CDR3 length equals 19 residues. Germline CDR1 is SGHVS and CDR2 is FQNEAQ. The CDR3 DNA follows: TGTGCCAGCAGCCTCACTCGGACTAGCGGCCTAATTTACGGGGAGACCCAGTACTTC. Its translation is CASSLTRTSGLIYGETQYF.

The rearrangement joins TRBV5-1 to TRBJ1-2, with 8 bases matching TRBD1. The germline gives CDR1 SGHRS, CDR2 YFSETQ. This CDR3 is 14 amino acids long. V trimming: 4 bases; J trimming: 5 bases; junction bases outside the gene matches: 7. DNA for the CDR3: TGCGCCAGCAGCATGCCACAGGGGGAATATGGCTACACCTTC. Amino acids: CASSMPQGEYGYTF.

This clone was counted between two and nine times. This rearrangement joins TRBV19 to TRBJ2-1, with 12 bases fitting TRBD2. After removal of 5 bases from V and 6 bases from J, the junction contained 2 bases not matched to a gene. CDR1 is LNHDA and CDR2 is SQIVND in the germline V gene (reference sequence). This CDR3 is 14 amino acids long. The CDR3 DNA reads as TGTGCCAGTAGTCTAGCGGGGGGGCCCAATGAGCAGTTCTTC. The encoded protein is CASSLAGGPNEQFF. Full variable domain (rest looked up from reference TRBV19 and TRBJ2-1): DGGITQSPKYLFRKEGQNVTLSCEQNLNHDAMYWYRQDPGQGLRLIYYSQIVNDFQKGDIAEGYSVSREKKESFPLTVTSAQKNPTAFYLCASSLAGGPNEQFFGPGTRLTVL.

The chain combines TRBV20-1 with TRBJ1-3; a weak D match, TRBD1 (5 bases). The V and J ends lost 3 bases and 0 bases respectively, with 9 bases between them. The CDR3 length is 14 residues. The germline V gene encodes CDR1 DFQATT and CDR2 SNEGSKA (reference sequence). CDR3 in DNA: TGCAGTGCTAGTGCGACAGCCTCTGGAAACACCATATATTTT. Its protein product is CSASATASGNTIYF.

The chain combines TRBV11-2 with TRBJ2-5; perhaps TRBD2 as D (5 bases). V was pared by 5 bases and J by 2 bases, with 9 bases between. Germline-derived CDR1 and CDR2 are SGHAT and FQNNGV. The CDR3 runs 13 residues. CDR3 in DNA: TGTGCCAGCAGCCTCGGGGATCAAGAGACCCAGTACTTC. Its protein product is CASSLGDQETQYF.

V and J are TRBV4-3 and TRBJ1-4, with D unclear. The CDR3 runs 14 residues. Between the trimmed V and J ends, which lost 1 base and 5 bases, there was a span of 8 bases. Germline CDR1 is LGHNA and CDR2 is YSLEER. The CDR3 loop is CASSQGRVNEKLFF. As DNA, the CDR3 is TGCGCCAGCAGCCAAGGGAGGGTGAATGAAAAACTGTTTTTT.

The V and J genes are TRBV19 and TRBJ2-3, with 8 nucleotides matching TRBD2. CDR1 is LNHDA and CDR2 is SQIVND in the germline V gene (reference sequence). J lost 2 bases, V lost 3 bases, and 4 bases had no gene match. The CDR3 consists of 15 residues. The CDR3 coding sequence is TGTGCCAGTAGTATGGACGGGGGGGCCACAGATACGCAGTATTTT. It codes for CASSMDGGATDTQYF.

The chain links TRBV4-1 to TRBJ2-7; tentative D call: TRBD2 (5 bases). The CDR3 runs 15 residues. V dropped 4 bases and J dropped 1 base, with 14 bases sitting between them. Germline CDR1 reads MGHRA; CDR2 reads YSYEKL. Here the CDR3 DNA reads TGCGCCAGCAGCCGTCAGGAGGTTCTTTCCTACGAGCAGTACTTC. Protein product: CASSRQEVLSYEQYF.

The rearrangement joins TRBV5-6 to TRBJ1-6; D is perhaps TRBD1 (5 bases). This CDR3 region has 16 residues. V was clipped by 0 bases and J by 5 bases, with 12 bases between them. Germline assignment: CDR1 SGHDT and CDR2 YYEEEE. The CDR3 nucleotides read TGTGCCAGCAGCTTGGTATCCGGGGGGGATAATTCACCCCTCCACTTT. Translating gives CASSLVSGGDNSPLHF.

This clone was seen a handful of times. This chain links TRBV7-9 with TRBJ1-1; TRBD1 is a possible D gene (5 bases). CDR3 length: 14 amino acids. CDR1 is SEHNR, CDR2 FQNEAQ, per germline (reference sequence). V was pared by 8 bases and J by 5 bases, with 18 bases between. The DNA for the CDR3 is TGTGCCAGCTCTTTCTGGGGCAGGAGAACTGAAGCTTTCTTT. Translation gives CASSFWGRRTEAFF.

The chain recombines TRBV30 with TRBJ2-3; 11 bases fit TRBD2. Unmatched junction bases numbered 9, after V lost 5 bases and J lost 5 bases. CDR3 length: 15 residues. Per germline, CDR1 GTSNPN and CDR2 SVGIG (reference sequence). Here the CDR3 reads CAWVYSGRAVDTQYF. CDR3 DNA sequence: TGTGCCTGGGTGTATAGCGGGAGGGCTGTAGATACGCAGTATTTT.

J is TRBJ2-1 and V is TRBV9, with TRBD2 matching over 14 bases. Germline V gene sequence: CDR1 SGDLS, CDR2 YYNGEE. Trimming cost V 3 bases and J 0 bases; bases outside gene matches: 2. The CDR3 totals 17 residues. CDR3 DNA sequence: TGTGCCAGCAGCGGGACTAGCGGGGGGAGCTCCTACAATGAGCAGTTCTTC. This sequence encodes CASSGTSGGSSYNEQFF.

This clone showed up just a few times. The chain couples TRBV10-3 to TRBJ1-3, with D perhaps TRBD1 (6 bases). Trimming removed 2 bases at V and 0 bases at J, with 8 bases between. The CDR3 totals 15 residues. Looked up from germline, CDR1 is ENHRY and CDR2 is SYGVKD. The CDR3 bases are TGTGCCATCAGTGAGAACAGGGTCTCTGGAAACACCATATATTTT. Its translation is CAISENRVSGNTIYF.

The rearrangement uses TRBV4-1 and TRBJ1-5; D is possibly TRBD1 (5 bases). The germline gives CDR1 MGHRA, CDR2 YSYEKL. The CDR3 covers 17 residues. Trimming stripped 0 bases from V and 5 bases from J, with 17 bases between. The CDR3, as DNA: TGCGCCAGCAGCCAAGACACCGGAGGGGTGGCGGATCAGCCCCAGCATTTT. It encodes CASSQDTGGVADQPQHF.

The rearrangement joins TRBV10-3 to TRBJ1-1; 9 bases line up with TRBD1. The ends lost 10 bases at V and 3 bases at J; junction bases unmatched: 6. Germline V gene data show CDR1 as ENHRY and CDR2 as SYGVKD. The CDR3 totals 13 residues. In DNA form, the CDR3 reads TGTGCCAGGGCACAGGGGGCGGACACTGAAGCTTTCTTT. Amino acid sequence: CARAQGADTEAFF.

J is TRBJ1-5 and V is TRBV7-8, with a possible D match to TRBD1 (6 bases). Germline loops: CDR1 SGHVS, CDR2 FQNEAQ. The V and J ends lost 5 bases and 5 bases respectively, with 13 bases between them. This CDR3 is built from 14 residues. CDR3 loop: CASSGGGGHQPQHF. In DNA form, the CDR3 reads TGTGCCAGCAGCGGAGGGGGAGGCCATCAGCCCCAGCATTTT.